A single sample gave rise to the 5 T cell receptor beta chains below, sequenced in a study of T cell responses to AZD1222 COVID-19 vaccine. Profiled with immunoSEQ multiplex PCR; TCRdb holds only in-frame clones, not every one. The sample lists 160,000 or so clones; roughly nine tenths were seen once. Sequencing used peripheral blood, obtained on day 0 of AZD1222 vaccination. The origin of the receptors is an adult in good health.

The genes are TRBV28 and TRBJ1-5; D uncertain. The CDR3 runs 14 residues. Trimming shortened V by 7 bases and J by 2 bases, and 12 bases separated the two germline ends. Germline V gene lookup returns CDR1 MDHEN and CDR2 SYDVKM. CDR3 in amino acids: CASNQNGGNQPQHF. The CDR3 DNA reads TGTGCCAGCAACCAGAACGGGGGCAATCAGCCCCAGCATTTT.

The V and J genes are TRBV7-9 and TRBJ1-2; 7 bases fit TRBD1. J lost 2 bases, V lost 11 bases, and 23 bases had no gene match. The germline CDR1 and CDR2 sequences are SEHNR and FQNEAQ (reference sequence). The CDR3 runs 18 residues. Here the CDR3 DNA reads TGTGCCGTAAACACCTTCAAACAGGGGAGAACTGAGAACTATGGCTACACCTTC. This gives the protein CAVNTFKQGRTENYGYTF.

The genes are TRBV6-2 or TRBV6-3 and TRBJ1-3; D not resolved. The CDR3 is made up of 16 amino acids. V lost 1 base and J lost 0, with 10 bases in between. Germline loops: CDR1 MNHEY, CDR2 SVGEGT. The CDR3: CASSYYQPSSGNTIYF. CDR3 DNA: TGTGCCAGCAGTTACTACCAACCGAGCTCTGGAAACACCATATATTTT.

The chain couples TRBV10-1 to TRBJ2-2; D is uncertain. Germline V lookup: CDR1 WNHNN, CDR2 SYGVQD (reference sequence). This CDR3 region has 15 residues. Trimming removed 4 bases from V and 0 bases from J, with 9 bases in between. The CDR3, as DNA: TGCGCCAGCAGTGGGAGCAGGTCGAACACCGGGGAGCTGTTTTTT. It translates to CASSGSRSNTGELFF.

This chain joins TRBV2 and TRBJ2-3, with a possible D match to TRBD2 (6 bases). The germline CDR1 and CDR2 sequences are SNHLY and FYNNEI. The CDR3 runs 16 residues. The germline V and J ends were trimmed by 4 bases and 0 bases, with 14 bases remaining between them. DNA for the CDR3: TGTGCCAGCAGTGCCCAGGTCGCGGGGAGCACAGATACGCAGTATTTT. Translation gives CASSAQVAGSTDTQYF.